Described below is a single T cell receptor beta chain sequence and its context. Its antigen is not yet known. It has no much larger one-base neighbor in the sample; base qualities were not kept. Enrolling through a virtual design, the prospective study's participants ranged in age from roughly 18 to 90 years and lived across 20 to 30 United States geographic areas. In the prospective study, participants were assigned to cohorts based on the clinical history participants reported in a screening survey and a study questionnaire. For ImmuneRACE Cohort 3, a participant was defined as recovered based on two consecutive negative NP/OP PCR tests, clearance by a healthcare professional, or resolution of symptoms. Mobile phlebotomists in the prospective study collected whole blood, serum and a nasopharyngeal or oropharyngeal swab from every participant. Additional blood draws and questionnaires over an approximately two-month period could optionally be provided by prospective study participants. Prospective study blood samples were shipped either frozen or at room temperature before DNA extraction.

The record originates from a study of blood T cell repertoires in COVID-19 (TCRdb year 2020). The study in broad terms: The collaborator samples originated in the United States, Italy and Spain and spanned the acute and convalescent phases of COVID-19. The prospective study material was composed of cDNA or gDNA derived from T cells, B-cell-depleted T cells, or PBMCs. The dataset comprised deeply sampled blood TCRbeta repertoires from subjects exposed to, actively infected with, or recovered from COVID-19. A freely available public database, intended as a resource for researchers studying the immune response to SARS-CoV-2, is where the repertoires were released. The samples were drawn from the first 160 participants of the ongoing ImmuneRACE study and from 1,254 subjects provided by 6 global collaborators. A de-identified subject ID, COVID-19 status, age in years and sex were almost always included in the sample metadata. Where HLA class I and class II types were available, the types were taken from metadata supplied by the sample provider, not from assay-based typing. Overall results and qualifications from the work: The amount of clinical and demographic metadata varied by source and participant and was provided uncurated.

CDR1 and CDR2 are read off the germline V gene (reference sequence) as PRHDT and FYEKMQ. Its CDR3 holds 15 amino acids, cysteine through phenylalanine. Of the read, only the CDR3 DNA is kept; its 45 bases are in frame from base 1. V lost 1 base and J lost 2 bases; the stretch between them is 12 bases long. The immunoSEQ Assay, a bias-controlled multiplex PCR, was used to amplify TCRbeta CDR3 regions from genomic DNA. Per the authors' processing: The number of nucleated cells in each sample was estimated by amplification of reference gene primers within the assay. Sequence reads were collapsed and filtered to measure the absolute abundance of every unique TCRbeta CDR3 rearrangement. For each sample, productive Simpson clonality was calculated by taking the square root of Simpson's diversity index across productive rearrangements. The clones in this table, taken by TCRdb from immuneACCESS, are in-frame only. Not every clone is retained; where verified, under half of the shortfall comes from an unresolved V gene, and the cause of the rest is unknown. From that table come the V and J calls and clone size; the DNA was used to work out D and trimming. The sample table contains about 220,000 clones; only one count was recorded for approximately 90% of them. The top ten clonotypes cover roughly 2.8% of the sample.

The sequenced sample was PBMCs or T cells enriched from blood (not recorded which). The receptor's source is a woman in her thirties who had recovered from COVID-19. The rearrangement joined TRBV13 to TRBJ2-7; matching of 6 bases hints at TRBD1 as the D gene. The CDR3 reads CASSLDSGVAYEQYF. Read as DNA, the sequence is TGTGCCAGCAGCTTAGATTCAGGGGTGGCCTACGAGCAGTACTTC.